This TCR beta chain was obtained from a study of regulatory T cells in long-lasting Graves disease. Study-level results: No thyroid tissue was studied; the work used peripheral blood only.

On this clonotype: Its antigen is currently unknown.

The CDR3 totals 15 residues. Per germline, CDR1 SGDLS and CDR2 YYNGEE. V lost 3 bases, J lost 6 bases, and 18 bases lay in between. The TCR beta library used iRepertoire HTBI primers with Arm-PCR amplification of CDR3. TCRdb recomputed calls from the multiplex PCR reads with MiXCR, one row per CDR3 protein. The sample lists almost 350,000 distinct CDR3 sequences, around 20% seen once, with less than 30% in the top ten. Indicated time point: persistent/refractory GD, antithyroid drugs over 5 years with positive TRAb. Preparation of the TCR library used RNA extracted from PBMCs. The source is a female donor with Graves disease. This chain connects TRBV9 to TRBJ2-5, with D perhaps matching TRBD1 or TRBD2 (7 bases each). Sequenced material: peripheral blood mononuclear cells (PBMCs), taken when the disease was refractory, from a patient treated with antithyroid drugs. Here the CDR3 reads CASSAGGGARQTQYF. In DNA form, the CDR3 reads TGTGCCAGCAGCGCAGGGGGGGGCGCGAGGCAGACCCAGTACTTC.